The 10 T cell receptor beta chains in this list originate from one sample, sequenced in a study of blood T cell repertoires in COVID-19. Using immunoSEQ multiplex PCR, the repertoire was profiled, and TCRdb retains in-frame clones only, with some absent. Seen here are 70,000 or so clones, roughly three quarters observed once, and the top ten hold approximately 15%. Material: peripheral blood. The receptor set was obtained from a man in his sixties with acute or convalescent COVID-19.

V is TRBV5-3 and J is TRBJ1-2; 9 bases fit TRBD1. TRBV5-3 is annotated as an ORF whose role is uncertain. With V trimmed by 4 bases and J by 6 bases, 10 bases remained unmatched. The CDR3 covers 15 residues. The CDR3 region has the DNA TGTGCCAGAAGCGGACAGGGGAAAGCTGCTGATGGCTACACCTTC. Translation: CARSGQGKAADGYTF.

The chain links TRBV4-2 to TRBJ1-2, with unresolved D. The CDR3 runs 16 residues. The V end was cut by 0 bases, the J end by 8 bases, with 19 bases between. Looked up from germline, CDR1 is LGHNA and CDR2 is YNFKEQ. CDR3 sequence (DNA): TGTGCCAGCAGCCAAGAGGGAGGTCGGGGATCAGAAGGCTACACCTTC. Its translation is CASSQEGGRGSEGYTF.

The chain combines TRBV24-1 with TRBJ2-5; 12 bases align to TRBD2. J was trimmed by 0 bases and V by 1 base; bases with no gene match: 2. Looked up from germline, CDR1 is KGHDR and CDR2 is SFDVKD. This CDR3 contains 17 residues. The DNA of the CDR3 is TGTGCCACCAGTGATTTCTGGACTAGCGGGGACCAAGAGACCCAGTACTTC. It is translated as CATSDFWTSGDQETQYF.

CDR3 nucleotides: TGTGCCAGCAGCTTTTCAGGCTTCTATGGCTACACCTTC. Encoded protein: CASSFSGFYGYTF. V gene TRBV11-2 combines with J gene TRBJ1-2, with no clear D. V was shortened by 3 bases and J by 4 bases, with 9 bases between the two germline ends. The CDR3 length is 13 residues. Germline lookup yields CDR1 SGHAT and CDR2 FQNNGV.

The V call is TRBV6-1, the J call TRBJ2-5; 7 bases line up with TRBD2. Germline values: CDR1 MNHNS, CDR2 SASEGT. The V gene end was trimmed by 3 bases and the J gene end by 4 bases; junction bases not matched to a gene: 8. This CDR3 is 15 amino acids long. Here the CDR3 DNA reads TGTGCCAGCAGTGACCCCCCGAAGCGGGGAGAGACCCAGTACTTC. It yields the protein CASSDPPKRGETQYF.

CDR3 sequence (DNA): TGTGCCAGCTCACCACCCCGGCCAGGGGTATGGGAAGCTTTCTTT. This sequence encodes CASSPPRPGVWEAFF. The chain is built from TRBV18 and TRBJ1-1; a weak D match, TRBD1 (6 bases). The CDR3 length is 15 residues. V lost 0 bases and J lost 8, with 16 bases in between. Germline V gene data show CDR1 as KGHSH and CDR2 as LQKENI. The whole variable domain, remainder taken from reference TRBV18 and TRBJ1-1, is NAGVMQNPRHLVRRRGQEARLRCSPMKGHSHVYWYRQLPEEGLKFMVYLQKENIIDESGMPKERFSAEFPKEGPSILRIQQVVRGDSAAYFCASSPPRPGVWEAFFGQGTRLTVV.

The chain carries TRBV19 and TRBJ2-7, with D possibly matching TRBD1 (5 bases). The CDR3 totals 18 residues. The germline V gene has CDR1 LNHDA and CDR2 SQIVND (reference sequence). V shed 4 bases and J shed 2 bases, with 24 bases lying between them. The CDR3 protein is CASSKVQGGAPMAYEQYF. As DNA, the CDR3 is TGTGCCAGTAGTAAGGTCCAGGGCGGAGCCCCAATGGCCTACGAGCAGTACTTC.

The chain recombines TRBV6-5 with TRBJ1-3; D unclear. V gave up 6 bases and J gave up 7 bases, with 7 bases separating them. This CDR3 comprises 11 residues. Germline-derived CDR1 and CDR2 are MNHEY and SVGAGI. The CDR3 DNA follows: TGTGCCAGCAGCCTGCGGAACACCATATATTTT. Translation gives CASSLRNTIYF.

The rearrangement joins TRBV19 to TRBJ1-3; perhaps TRBD1 as D (6 bases). Germline loops: CDR1 LNHDA, CDR2 SQIVND (reference sequence). This CDR3 contains 18 residues. V was cut by 6 bases and J by 4 bases, with 25 bases left in between. CDR3 region: CASRTWSGQSERGNTIYF. DNA of the CDR3: TGTGCCAGTAGAACATGGAGCGGACAGAGCGAACGGGGAAACACCATATATTTT. The full variable domain, completed using reference TRBV19 and TRBJ1-3, is DGGITQSPKYLFRKEGQNVTLSCEQNLNHDAMYWYRQDPGQGLRLIYYSQIVNDFQKGDIAEGYSVSREKKESFPLTVTSAQKNPTAFYLCASRTWSGQSERGNTIYFGEGSWLTVV.

A single count supports this clone. For the CDR3, the DNA is TGTGCCAGCAGCTTAAGGCAGGGGGTGAACACCGGGGAGCTGTTTTTT. Translation gives CASSLRQGVNTGELFF. The chain couples TRBV13 to TRBJ2-2, with 7 bases aligning to TRBD1. V gave up 2 bases and J gave up 1 base; unmatched junction bases: 4. This CDR3 has 16 residues. Germline loops: CDR1 PRHDT, CDR2 FYEKMQ (reference sequence).